The clone carrying this T cell receptor (beta chain) was counted at least ten times. This entry comes from a study of T cells in Graves' hyperthyroidism and ophthalmopathy. V gave up 6 bases and J gave up 7 bases; unmatched junction bases: 9. The germline CDR1 and CDR2 sequences are KGHSH and LQKENI. CDR3 length: 14 amino acids. The TCR beta CDR3 regions underwent amplification using RNA transcripts as the source. HTBI primers were the set used in a first-round RT-PCR of the TCR CDR3. TCRdb re-called the multiplex PCR reads through MiXCR, storing one row per CDR3 protein. The sample carries roughly 290,000 distinct CDR3 sequences, about 15% recorded once.

J is TRBJ1-5 and V is TRBV18; 7 bases fit TRBD1. The receptor's source is a woman aged 60-70 years with Graves' ophthalmopathy. Sample: blood. The CDR3 protein is CASSLTGKDQPQHF. CDR3 DNA sequence: TGTGCCAGCTCTCTGACAGGGAAGGACCAGCCCCAGCATTTT. Full variable domain (missing parts from reference TRBV18 and TRBJ1-5): NAGVMQNPRHLVRRRGQEARLRCSPMKGHSHVYWYRQLPEEGLKFMVYLQKENIIDESGMPKERFSAEFPKEGPSILRIQQVVRGDSAAYFCASSLTGKDQPQHFGDGTRLSIL.